This T cell receptor (beta chain) comes out of a study of blood T cell repertoires in COVID-19. Study context: Samples taken during acute and convalescent COVID-19 were collected in the United States, Italy and Spain. From T cells, B-cell-depleted T cells, or PBMCs came the material, which was cDNA or gDNA.

This CDR3 contains 16 residues. V lost 0 bases to trimming and J lost 2 bases; unmatched junction nucleotides: 6. Germline CDR1 reads SGHRS; CDR2 reads YFSETQ. Original analysis: Estimates of nucleated cell counts were drawn from the amplification of reference gene primers. This table comes from immunoSEQ multiplex PCR, and its TCRdb copy is limited to in-frame clones, with some not included. V and J calls and clone size come straight from that table; D and trimming were deduced from the DNA. Of approximately 300,000 clones detected, about 89% appear once; the ten largest clones hold approximately 6.5%.

The chain links TRBV5-1 to TRBJ2-7; 9 nucleotides agree with TRBD1. This receptor was obtained from a man aged 18 to 29 who had recovered from COVID-19. The material sequenced was peripheral blood. CDR3 sequence reads: CASSLGGQGPTYEQYF. The CDR3 nucleotides read TGCGCCAGCAGCTTGGGGGGACAGGGCCCCACCTACGAGCAGTACTTC.